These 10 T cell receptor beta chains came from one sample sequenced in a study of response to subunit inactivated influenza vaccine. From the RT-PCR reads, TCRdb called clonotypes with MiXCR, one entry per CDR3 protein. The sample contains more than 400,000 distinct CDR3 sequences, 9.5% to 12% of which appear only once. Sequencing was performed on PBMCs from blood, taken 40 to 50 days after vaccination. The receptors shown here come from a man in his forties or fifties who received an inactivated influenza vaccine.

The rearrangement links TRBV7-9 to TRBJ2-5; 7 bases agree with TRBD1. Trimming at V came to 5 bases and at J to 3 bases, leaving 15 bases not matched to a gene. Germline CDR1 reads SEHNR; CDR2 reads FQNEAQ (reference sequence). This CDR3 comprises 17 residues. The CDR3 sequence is CASSLPRQGRQEETQYF. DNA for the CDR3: TGTGCCAGCAGCCTCCCTCGACAGGGTCGGCAGGAAGAGACCCAGTACTTC.

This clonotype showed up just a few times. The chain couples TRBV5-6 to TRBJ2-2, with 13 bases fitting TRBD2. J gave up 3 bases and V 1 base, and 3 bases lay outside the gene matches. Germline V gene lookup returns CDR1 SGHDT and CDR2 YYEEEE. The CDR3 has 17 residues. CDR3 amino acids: CASSLWTSGGHTGELFF. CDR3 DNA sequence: TGTGCCAGCAGCTTGTGGACTAGCGGGGGCCACACCGGGGAGCTGTTTTTT.

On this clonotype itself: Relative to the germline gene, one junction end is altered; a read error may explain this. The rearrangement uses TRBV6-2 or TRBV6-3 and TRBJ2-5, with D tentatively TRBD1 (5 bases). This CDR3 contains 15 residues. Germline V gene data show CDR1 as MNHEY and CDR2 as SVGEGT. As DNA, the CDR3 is TGTGCCAGCAATTACTCGGTTGACAGCAAAGAGACCCAGTACTTC. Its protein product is CASNYSVDSKETQYF.

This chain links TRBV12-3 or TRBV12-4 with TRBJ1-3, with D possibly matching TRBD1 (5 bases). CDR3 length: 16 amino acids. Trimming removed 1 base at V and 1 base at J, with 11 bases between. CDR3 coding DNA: TGTGCCAGCAGTTTAGTCCCGGGACGGTCTGGAAACACCATATATTTT. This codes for CASSLVPGRSGNTIYF.

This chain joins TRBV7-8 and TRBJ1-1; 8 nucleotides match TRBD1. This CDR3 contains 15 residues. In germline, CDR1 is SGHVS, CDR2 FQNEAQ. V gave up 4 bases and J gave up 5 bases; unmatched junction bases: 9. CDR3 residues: CASSSLDRAGTEAFF. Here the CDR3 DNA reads TGTGCCAGCAGCTCACTGGACAGGGCTGGGACTGAAGCTTTCTTT.

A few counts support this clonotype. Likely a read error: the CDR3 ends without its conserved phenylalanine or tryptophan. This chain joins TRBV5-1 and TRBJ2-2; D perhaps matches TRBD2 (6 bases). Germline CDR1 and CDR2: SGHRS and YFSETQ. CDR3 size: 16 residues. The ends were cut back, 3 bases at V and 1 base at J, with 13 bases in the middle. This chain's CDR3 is CASSWRSRGNTGELFS. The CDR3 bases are TGCGCCAGCAGCTGGAGGTCGCGGGGGAACACCGGGGAGCTGTTTTCT.

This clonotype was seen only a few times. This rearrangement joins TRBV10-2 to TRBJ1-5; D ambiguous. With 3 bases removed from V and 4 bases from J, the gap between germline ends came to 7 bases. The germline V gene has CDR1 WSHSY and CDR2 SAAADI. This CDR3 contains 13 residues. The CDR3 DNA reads TGCGCCAGCAGTGACTGGGGAAATCAGCCCCAGCATTTT. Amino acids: CASSDWGNQPQHF.

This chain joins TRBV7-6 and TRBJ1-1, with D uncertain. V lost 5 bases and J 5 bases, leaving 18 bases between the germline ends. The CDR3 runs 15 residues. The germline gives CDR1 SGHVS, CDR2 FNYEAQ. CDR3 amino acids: CASSASTRFGTEAFF. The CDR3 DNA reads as TGTGCCAGCAGCGCCTCCACCCGTTTTGGAACTGAAGCTTTCTTT.

As DNA, the CDR3 is TGTGCCAGCAGTCAGCGGACCCTCTATGGCTACACCTTC. Encoded protein: CASSQRTLYGYTF. The chain couples TRBV12-3 or TRBV12-4 to TRBJ1-2; D ambiguous. V was clipped by 5 bases and J by 4 bases, with 11 bases between them. The CDR3 is 13 residues long.

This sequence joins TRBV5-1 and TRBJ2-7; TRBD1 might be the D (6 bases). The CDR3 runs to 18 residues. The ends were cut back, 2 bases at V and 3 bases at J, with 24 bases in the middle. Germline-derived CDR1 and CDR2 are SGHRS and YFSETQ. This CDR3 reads CASSFSYATDSTLYEQYF. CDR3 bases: TGCGCCAGCAGCTTCTCTTATGCAACGGACAGCACCCTCTACGAGCAGTACTTC.